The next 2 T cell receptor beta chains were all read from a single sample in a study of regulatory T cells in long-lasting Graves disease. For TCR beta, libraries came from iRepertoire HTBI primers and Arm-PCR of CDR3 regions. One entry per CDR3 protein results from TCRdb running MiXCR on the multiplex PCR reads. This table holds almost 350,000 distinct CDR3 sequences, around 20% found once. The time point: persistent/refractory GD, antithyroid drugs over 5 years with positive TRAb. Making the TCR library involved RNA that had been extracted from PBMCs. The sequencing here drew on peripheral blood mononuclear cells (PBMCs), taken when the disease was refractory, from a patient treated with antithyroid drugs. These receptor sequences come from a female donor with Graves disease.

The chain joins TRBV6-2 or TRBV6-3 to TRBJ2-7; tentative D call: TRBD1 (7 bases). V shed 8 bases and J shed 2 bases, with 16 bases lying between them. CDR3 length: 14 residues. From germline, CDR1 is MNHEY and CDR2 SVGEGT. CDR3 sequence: CASSTGSGAYEQYF. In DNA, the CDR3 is TGTGCCAGCTCGACAGGGTCGGGGGCCTACGAGCAGTACTTC.

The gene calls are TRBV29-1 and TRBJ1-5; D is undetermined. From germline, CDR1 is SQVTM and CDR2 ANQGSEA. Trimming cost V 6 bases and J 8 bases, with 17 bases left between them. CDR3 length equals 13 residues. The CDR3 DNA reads TGCAGCGTACACACTGGGCCCTTGGAGCCCCAGCATTTT. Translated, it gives CSVHTGPLEPQHF.